The clone carrying this T cell receptor beta chain has a handful of counts. Its target is unknown. CDR3 size: 11 residues. Trimming cost V 3 bases and J 7 bases; bases outside gene matches: 1. CDR1 DFQATT and CDR2 SNEGSKA come from the germline V gene (reference sequence). Sequencing was performed with immunoSEQ multiplex PCR; in TCRdb, only in-frame clones are kept and a portion is missing. The data hold 26,000 or so clones, with 84% observed a single time. This specimen comes from a study of siplizumab effects on memory and regulatory T cells. Overall study results and limits: Siplizumab significantly reduced alloreactive sequences traceable to unstimulated CD4+ memory cells.

Specimen: memory CD4+ T cells sorted from blood. This TCR was recovered from a human donor in good health. This chain links TRBV20-1 with TRBJ2-5; 8 bases are shared with TRBD1. The CDR3 loop reads CSARDRATQYF. The CDR3, as DNA: TGCAGTGCTAGGGACAGGGCGACCCAGTACTTC.